The rows below give T cell receptor beta chains drawn from one sample of a study of shared clonotypes between healthy human individuals. Data came from immunoSEQ multiplex PCR; TCRdb stores just in-frame clones and leaves some out. In the table there are more than 2 million clones, 90% to 96% of which are singletons. Sequencing used naive CD4+ T cells sorted from blood. The source of these receptors is a man aged 18 to 35 in good health. The CDR3 runs from the conserved cysteine through the conserved F or W. D genes are given only for firm matches. Clone size, where shown, is once, few, many, or a class for clones that have expanded.

d_gene: NA
j_gene: TRBJ2-7
v_gene: TRBV7-9
abundance: once
CDR3aa: CASRRGEGAHEQYF
CDR3nt: TGTGCCAGCAGACGAGGGGAGGGGGCCCACGAGCAGTACTTC

d_gene: NA
j_gene: TRBJ2-4
v_gene: TRBV28
abundance: NA
CDR3aa: CASSPNELAKNIQYF
CDR3nt: TGTGCCAGCAGCCCAAACGAACTAGCCAAAAACATTCAGTACTTC

d_gene: NA
j_gene: TRBJ1-1
v_gene: TRBV7-9
abundance: NA
CDR3aa: CASSFSIGEAFF
CDR3nt: TGTGCCAGCAGCTTTTCTATCGGTGAAGCTTTCTTT

d_gene: NA
j_gene: TRBJ1-5
v_gene: TRBV25-1
abundance: once
CDR3aa: CASSDSRGGGSNQPQHF
CDR3nt: TGTGCCAGCAGTGATAGCAGGGGAGGGGGTAGCAATCAGCCCCAGCATTTT

d_gene: NA
j_gene: TRBJ1-1
v_gene: TRBV19
abundance: NA
CDR3aa: CASSIEGVWGTEAFF
CDR3nt: TGTGCCAGTAGTATAGAGGGTGTCTGGGGCACTGAAGCTTTCTTT

d_gene: NA
j_gene: TRBJ1-6
v_gene: TRBV6-5
abundance: NA
CDR3aa: CASSYIDSTLHF
CDR3nt: TGTGCCAGCAGTTACATAGACAGTACCCTCCACTTT

d_gene: TRBD1
j_gene: TRBJ1-2
v_gene: TRBV7-9
abundance: once
CDR3aa: CASSRGQGGDGGYTF
CDR3nt: TGTGCCAGCAGCCGAGGACAGGGCGGGGATGGTGGCTACACCTTC

d_gene: NA
j_gene: TRBJ1-2
v_gene: TRBV20-1
abundance: NA
CDR3aa: CSATSYGYTF
CDR3nt: TGCAGTGCTACCAGCTATGGCTACACCTTC

d_gene: NA
j_gene: TRBJ1-1
v_gene: TRBV5-1
abundance: NA
CDR3aa: CASSLNNWDTEAFF
CDR3nt: TGCGCCAGCAGCTTGAACAATTGGGACACTGAAGCTTTCTTT

d_gene: NA
j_gene: TRBJ1-4
v_gene: TRBV15
abundance: NA
CDR3aa: CATSRDAAGWNEKLFF
CDR3nt: TGTGCCACCAGCAGAGATGCAGCAGGCTGGAATGAAAAACTGTTTTTT